This T cell receptor (beta chain) was identified during a study of cytomegalovirus exposure and HLA in healthy donors. Study-wide results and limits: Testing in vitro showed three CMV-associated chains specific for CMV antigens.

CDR3 size: 15 residues. V dropped 5 bases and J dropped 4; count of bases not matched to a gene: 5. Germline assignment: CDR1 MDHEN and CDR2 SYDVKM. As to this clone: Its antigen is not known.

The PCR made use of 60 Vbeta and 13 Jbeta primers. Sequenced by immunoSEQ multiplex PCR; TCRdb stores in-frame clones only, minus some. The data hold tens of thousands of clones, with roughly 82% observed a single time. The receptor's source is a man between 65 and 80 years old in good health and CMV-seropositive. The chain has TRBV28 and TRBJ2-5, with TRBD2 matching 12 bases. Sequencing used PBMCs. The CDR3 sequence: CASSPPGLAGETQYF. CDR3 DNA sequence: TGTGCCAGCAGTCCCCCGGGACTAGCGGGAGAGACCCAGTACTTC.